This passage covers 26 T cell receptor beta chains from one sample sequenced in a study of blood T cell repertoires in COVID-19. The method was immunoSEQ multiplex PCR; TCRdb's version includes in-frame clones alone and lacks a portion of them. This table has about 220,000 clones, roughly 84% appearing once. What was sequenced was PBMCs or T cells enriched from blood (not recorded which). The source is a woman between 40 and 50 years old who had recovered from COVID-19.

V gene TRBV6-1 combines with J gene TRBJ1-1; D unclear. Germline V gene sequence: CDR1 MNHNS, CDR2 SASEGT. V was pared by 2 bases and J by 4 bases, with 14 bases between. This CDR3 has 15 residues. The CDR3 sequence is CASSEFNRVGTEAFF. The DNA for the CDR3 is TGTGCCAGCAGTGAATTTAATCGGGTGGGCACTGAAGCTTTCTTT.

The genes are TRBV6-2 or TRBV6-3 and TRBJ2-7; 10 positions match TRBD2. The germline V gene has CDR1 MNHEY and CDR2 SVGEGT. This CDR3 contains 15 residues. The J segment lost 0 bases and the V segment lost 6 bases, leaving 5 bases of the junction unmatched. The chain's CDR3 is CASSLTSGNSYEQYV. DNA for the CDR3: TGTGCCAGCAGCCTTACTAGCGGGAACTCCTACGAGCAGTACGTC.

The gene calls are TRBV19 and TRBJ2-1; TRBD2 might be the D (6 bases). Trimming took 1 base from V and 5 from J, leaving 9 bases between them. The CDR3 runs 14 residues. Germline loops: CDR1 LNHDA, CDR2 SQIVND (reference sequence). The CDR3 sequence: CASSIVASDNEQFF. CDR3 bases: TGTGCCAGTAGTATAGTGGCTAGCGACAATGAGCAGTTCTTC.

J is TRBJ1-2 and V is TRBV25-1; TRBD1 might be the D (5 bases). V lost 5 bases to trimming and J lost 0 bases, with 13 bases between them. In germline, CDR1 is MGHDK, CDR2 SYGVNS. The CDR3 has 15 residues. The CDR3 DNA sequence: TGTGCCAGCAGTCCCCCCGGGGGGGCTAACTATGGCTACACCTTC. It yields the protein CASSPPGGANYGYTF.

This clone was picked up one time. The chain has TRBV19 and TRBJ1-4; D remains ambiguous. The germline CDR1 and CDR2 sequences are LNHDA and SQIVND (reference sequence). The ends were cut back, 5 bases at V and 8 bases at J, with 18 bases in the middle. This CDR3 is built from 15 residues. CDR3 DNA sequence: TGTGCCAGTAGTCCTGAACGCCTTCGAGGCGAAAAACTGTTTTTT. The encoded protein is CASSPERLRGEKLFF.

This rearrangement joins TRBV4-2 to TRBJ2-3, with D possibly TRBD2 on 5 matching bases. In germline, CDR1 is LGHNA, CDR2 YNFKEQ. This CDR3 has 17 residues. The V end lost 4 bases, the J end lost 3 bases, and 20 bases lay between the germline ends. The CDR3 region has the DNA TGTGCCAGCAGCCCCAGGCTAGCCCCGGATAGGACAGATACGCAGTATTTT. This codes for CASSPRLAPDRTDTQYF.

V and J are TRBV19 and TRBJ1-5, with a weak D call TRBD1 (5 bases). V was shortened by 3 bases and J by 3 bases, with 15 bases between the two germline ends. Germline loops: CDR1 LNHDA, CDR2 SQIVND (reference sequence). This CDR3 is 16 amino acids long. CDR3 residues: CASSIGARNLNQPQHF. The CDR3 bases are TGTGCCAGTAGTATTGGGGCCCGAAACCTCAATCAGCCCCAGCATTTT.

This chain links TRBV4-1 with TRBJ2-1; 7 bases align to TRBD2. Germline V gene data show CDR1 as MGHRA and CDR2 as YSYEKL. V shed 1 base, J shed 3 bases, and the junction held 3 bases outside the gene matches. This CDR3 is built from 15 residues. The CDR3 nucleotides are TGCGCCAGCAGCCAAGTAAGCGGGGACTACAATGAGCAGTTCTTC. Residues: CASSQVSGDYNEQFF.

CDR3 bases: TGTGCCACCAGTGATGGGGACAGCTTTCAGCCCCAGCATTTT. This gives the protein CATSDGDSFQPQHF. The chain links TRBV24-1 to TRBJ1-5; 7 nucleotides line up with TRBD1. The CDR3 spans 14 residues. CDR1 is KGHDR and CDR2 is SFDVKD in the germline V gene. V shed 3 bases and J 6 bases; nucleotides not matched to a gene: 4.

This rearrangement joins TRBV5-1 to TRBJ2-4; 15 bases match TRBD2. V trimming: 4 bases; J trimming: 14 bases; junction bases outside the gene matches: 10. Germline loops: CDR1 SGHRS, CDR2 YFSETQ. The CDR3 totals 15 residues. The CDR3 sequence: CASSRGTSGRPWEYF. DNA for the CDR3: TGCGCCAGCAGCAGAGGGACTAGCGGGAGGCCCTGGGAGTACTTC.

V and J are TRBV5-6 and TRBJ2-1; TRBD1 agrees at 8 bases. The CDR3 length is 13 residues. Per germline, CDR1 SGHDT and CDR2 YYEEEE. With V trimmed by 5 bases and J by 6 bases, 4 bases remained unmatched. The CDR3 bases are TGTGCCAGCAGTCCTACAGGGGGCAATGAGCAGTTCTTC. It codes for CASSPTGGNEQFF.

V gene TRBV5-1 combines with J gene TRBJ2-5, with D possibly TRBD1 on 5 matching bases. Trimming cost V 0 bases and J 5 bases, with 11 bases left between them. Germline V lookup: CDR1 SGHRS, CDR2 YFSETQ. The CDR3 is 14 amino acids. The CDR3 loop is CASSLVVGRETQYF. CDR3 DNA sequence: TGCGCCAGCAGCTTGGTGGTGGGGCGGGAGACCCAGTACTTC.

A word on this clone: The sample has other DNA sequences that encode this CDR3 too. The chain recombines TRBV27 with TRBJ1-1, with D uncertain. Trimming removed 3 bases from V and 4 bases from J, with 9 bases in between. The V gene's germline CDR1 is MNHEY and CDR2 SMNVEV (reference sequence). The CDR3 runs to 13 residues. CDR3 in amino acids: CASSLYGGTEAFF. For the CDR3, the DNA is TGTGCCAGCAGTTTGTATGGCGGCACTGAAGCTTTCTTT.

This chain uses TRBV5-1 with TRBJ2-5; 12 bases match TRBD2. Trimming cost V 0 bases and J 5 bases; bases outside gene matches: 5. The germline gives CDR1 SGHRS, CDR2 YFSETQ. This CDR3 spans 16 amino acids. CDR3 loop: CASSLGLAGVGETQYF. The CDR3 DNA sequence: TGCGCCAGCAGCTTGGGACTAGCGGGAGTCGGGGAGACCCAGTACTTC.

The rearrangement uses TRBV7-6 and TRBJ2-1; the match to TRBD2 covers 11 bases. Germline V gives CDR1 SGHVS, CDR2 FNYEAQ. The V gene end was trimmed by 1 base and the J gene end by 5 bases; junction bases not matched to a gene: 7. The CDR3 totals 17 residues. This chain's CDR3 is CASSLGVPSGRNNEQFF. CDR3 nucleotide sequence: TGTGCCAGCAGCTTAGGAGTCCCTAGCGGGAGGAACAATGAGCAGTTCTTC.

In its sample, this clone was seen a few times. V is TRBV24-1 and J is TRBJ1-1; D unresolved. V dropped 5 bases and J dropped 1 base, with 4 bases sitting between them. The germline V gene encodes CDR1 KGHDR and CDR2 SFDVKD. The CDR3 extends over 12 amino acids. The CDR3: CATSGGNTEAFF. In DNA form, the CDR3 reads TGTGCCACCAGTGGCGGGAACACTGAAGCTTTCTTT.

V and J are TRBV5-6 and TRBJ2-4; a possible D gene is TRBD1 (5 bases). CDR3 length: 14 residues. CDR1 and CDR2 (germline): SGHDT, YYEEEE. With 4 bases removed from V and 1 base from J, the gap between germline ends came to 9 bases. For the CDR3, the DNA is TGTGCCAGCAGCGTACAGGAGGCCAAAAACATTCAGTACTTC. The encoded protein is CASSVQEAKNIQYF.

The chain has TRBV2 and TRBJ2-5; the match to TRBD2 covers 10 bases. J was trimmed by 3 bases and V by 6 bases; bases with no gene match: 10. Germline V gives CDR1 SNHLY, CDR2 FYNNEI. The CDR3 has 16 amino acids. The CDR3 region has the DNA TGTGCCAGCAGCCCGAGCGGGGGGGGTCGTGAAGAGACCCAGTACTTC. This codes for CASSPSGGGREETQYF.

This clone was observed a few times. CDR3: CASSSTGFDQPQHF. The DNA for the CDR3 is TGTGCCAGCAGCTCGACAGGGTTTGATCAGCCCCAGCATTTT. The chain uses TRBV7-9 and TRBJ1-5; 7 nucleotides align to TRBD1. The germline V gene has CDR1 SEHNR and CDR2 FQNEAQ (reference sequence). Germline trimming cut 4 bases from V and 5 bases from J; bases unmatched to any gene: 5. The CDR3 extends over 14 amino acids.

The genes are TRBV7-2 and TRBJ1-6, with 8 bases matching TRBD1. The CDR3 runs 13 residues. Germline V gives CDR1 SGHTA, CDR2 FQGNSA. Germline trimming cut 8 bases from V and 9 bases from J; bases unmatched to any gene: 6. The CDR3 DNA reads TGTGCCAGCCAAGGACAGGGAGGTTCACCCCTCCACTTT. It specifies CASQGQGGSPLHF.

CDR3 region: CASSPRQGGQFF. For the CDR3, the DNA is TGTGCCAGTAGTCCTCGCCAAGGCGGGCAGTTCTTC. V usage is TRBV19 and J usage is TRBJ2-1, with no clear D. CDR1 and CDR2 (germline): LNHDA, SQIVND (reference sequence). This CDR3 has 12 residues. Trimming took off 5 bases at V and 12 bases at J, with 14 bases between the two ends.

The DNA for the CDR3 is TGCAGTGCTAGTCAACGGGGAAAGGGACTAGGATCCTACAATGAGCAGTTCTTC. Protein sequence: CSASQRGKGLGSYNEQFF. J is TRBJ2-1 and V is TRBV20-1; 8 nucleotides agree with TRBD2. The CDR3 runs 18 residues. The V gene's germline CDR1 is DFQATT and CDR2 SNEGSKA (reference sequence). Trimming took 3 bases from V and 1 from J; bases not matched to a gene: 14.

As DNA, the CDR3 is TGCAGCGTTGTGCGGGACAATGAGCAGTTCTTC. Protein sequence: CSVVRDNEQFF. J is TRBJ2-1 and V is TRBV29-1; a weak D match, TRBD2 (5 bases). The CDR3 extends over 11 amino acids. CDR1 and CDR2 from the germline V gene are SQVTM and ANQGSEA. V lost 4 bases, J lost 5 bases, and 6 bases lay in between.

With regard to this clone: The same CDR3 arises from other DNA sequences in this sample as well. The J gene is TRBJ1-5, the V gene TRBV30, with a weak D call TRBD1 (6 bases). The CDR3 runs 13 residues. From germline, CDR1 is GTSNPN and CDR2 SVGIG (reference sequence). The V and J ends lost 0 bases and 7 bases respectively, with 10 bases between them. The CDR3: CAWSVGGNQPQHF. The CDR3 DNA is TGTGCCTGGAGTGTAGGGGGAAACCAGCCCCAGCATTTT.

The gene calls are TRBV25-1 and TRBJ1-5, with unresolved D. The CDR3 runs 14 residues. The germline gives CDR1 MGHDK, CDR2 SYGVNS. V lost 4 bases and J lost 4, with 11 bases in between. Here the CDR3 DNA reads TGTGCCAGCAGTGGGAGGGCAGGTAATCAGCCCCAGCATTTT. This codes for CASSGRAGNQPQHF.

The chain combines TRBV7-2 with TRBJ1-6, with no clear D. The CDR3 runs 15 residues. Germline CDR1 is SGHTA and CDR2 is FQGNSA. Trimming took off 2 bases at V and 4 bases at J, with 9 bases between the two ends. CDR3 protein: CASSLQFIYNSPLHF. The DNA of the CDR3 is TGTGCCAGCAGCTTACAGTTCATTTATAATTCACCCCTCCACTTT.